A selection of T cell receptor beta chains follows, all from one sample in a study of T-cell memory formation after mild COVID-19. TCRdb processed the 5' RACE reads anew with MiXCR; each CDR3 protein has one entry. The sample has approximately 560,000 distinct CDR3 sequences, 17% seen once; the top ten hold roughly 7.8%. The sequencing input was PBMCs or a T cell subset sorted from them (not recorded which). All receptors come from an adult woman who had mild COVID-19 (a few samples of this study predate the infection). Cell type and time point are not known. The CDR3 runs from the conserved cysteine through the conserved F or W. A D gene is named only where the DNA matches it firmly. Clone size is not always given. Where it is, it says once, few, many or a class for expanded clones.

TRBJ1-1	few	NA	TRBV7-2	TGTGCCAGCAGCCCAAGGGCCGGGGCTGAAGCTTTCTTT	CASSPRAGAEAFF
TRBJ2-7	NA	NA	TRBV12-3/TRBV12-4	TGTGCCTCTCGCGCGGGGTCGGTCCCCGAGCAGTACTTC	CASRAGSVPEQYF
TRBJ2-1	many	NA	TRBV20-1	TGCAGTGCTAGACCCCCCAATGAGCAGTTCTTC	CSARPPNEQFF
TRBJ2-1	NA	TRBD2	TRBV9	TGTGCCAGCAGCATCGGACTAGCGGGGGGGCCGCAAAATGAGCAGTTCTTC	CASSIGLAGGPQNEQFF
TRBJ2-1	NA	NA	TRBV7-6	TGTGCCAGCAGCTACGGGGCTGGGTCCTACAATGAGCAGTTCTTC	CASSYGAGSYNEQFF
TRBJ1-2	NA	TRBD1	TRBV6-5	TGTGCCAGCCGTCTCGAGGGGGCGAGTTATGGCTACACCTTC	CASRLEGASYGYTF
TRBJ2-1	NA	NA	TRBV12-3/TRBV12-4	TGTGCCAGCAGTCCCCAAGAGGTCTACAATGAGCAGTTCTTC	CASSPQEVYNEQFF
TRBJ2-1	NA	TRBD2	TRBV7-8	TGTGCCAGCAGCCCCTCACGACTAGCGGGAGCCCACGAGCAGTTCTTC	CASSPSRLAGAHEQFF
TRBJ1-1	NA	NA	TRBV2	TGTGCCAGCAGTCCTCTCCTTTCGGGATTTGAAGCTTTCTTT	CASSPLLSGFEAFF
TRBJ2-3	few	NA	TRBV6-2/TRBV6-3	TGTGCCAGCAGTTACTCGATAGCGGAGATCCAGGATACGCAGTATTTT	CASSYSIAEIQDTQYF
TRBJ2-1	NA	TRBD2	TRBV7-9	TGTGCCAGCAGCTTACTAGCGGGGGGTCACAATGAGCAGTTCTTC	CASSLLAGGHNEQFF
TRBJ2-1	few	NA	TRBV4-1	TGCGCCAGCAGCCACCCCACCGAATCTGAGCAGTTCTTC	CASSHPTESEQFF
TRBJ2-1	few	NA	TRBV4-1	TGCGCCAGCAGCCAAGTCCCCGTGGGGGGAGGCAATGAGCAGTTCTTC	CASSQVPVGGGNEQFF
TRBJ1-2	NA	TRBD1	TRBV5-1	TGCGCCACCGGGGGACAGGGGGATATTGGTGGCTACACCTTC	CATGGQGDIGGYTF
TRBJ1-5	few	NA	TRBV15	TGTGCCACCAGCAGAGATCACGGGGTGGCAGCCAGCAATCAGCCCCAGCATTTT	CATSRDHGVAASNQPQHF
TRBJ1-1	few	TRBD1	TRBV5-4	TGTGCCGCCCGGTCAGGGGGGCTTAACACTGAAGCTTTCTTT	CAARSGGLNTEAFF
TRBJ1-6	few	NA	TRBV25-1	TGTGCCAGCAGTGATGTAGTCCCCGGTTCACCCCTCCACTTT	CASSDVVPGSPLHF
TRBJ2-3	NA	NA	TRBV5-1	TGCGCCAGCAGCTTGGATCAGATTCCCACAGATACGCAGTATTTT	CASSLDQIPTDTQYF
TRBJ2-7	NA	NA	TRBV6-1	TGTGCCAGCAGTGAATCGAACAGGCGGGACGAGCAGTACTTC	CASSESNRRDEQYF
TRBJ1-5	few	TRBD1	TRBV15	TGTGCCACCAGCAGAGACCCCAGACAGGGAGGTTTTCAGCCCCAGCATTTT	CATSRDPRQGGFQPQHF
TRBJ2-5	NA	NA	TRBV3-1	TGTGCCAGCAGCCAAGAACCCACTAGGGGGGCCGGAGAGACCCAGTACTTC	CASSQEPTRGAGETQYF
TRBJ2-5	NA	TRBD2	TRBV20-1	TGCAGTGCTAGCGGGAGGCCCCAAGAGACCCAGTACTTC	CSASGRPQETQYF
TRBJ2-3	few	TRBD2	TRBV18	TGTGCCAGCCTCGTAGCGGGATCCCGCACAGATACGCAGTATTTT	CASLVAGSRTDTQYF
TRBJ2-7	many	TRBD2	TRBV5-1	TGTGCCAGCAGCTTGGGAGGGGACGAGCAGTACTTC	CASSLGGDEQYF
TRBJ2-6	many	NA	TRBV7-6	TGTGCCAGCAGCTTTTCTACAGGGAGCTCTGGGGCCAACGTCCTGACTTTC	CASSFSTGSSGANVLTF
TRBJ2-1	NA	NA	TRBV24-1	TGTGCTTTGAGGTACTCCTACAATGAGCAGTTCTTC	CALRYSYNEQFF
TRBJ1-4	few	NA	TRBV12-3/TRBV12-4	TGTGCCAGCAGTTTACGGAATGAAAAACTGTTTTTT	CASSLRNEKLFF
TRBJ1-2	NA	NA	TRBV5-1	TGCGCCAGCAGCCAGGTCAGCCCTAACTATGGCTACACCTTC	CASSQVSPNYGYTF
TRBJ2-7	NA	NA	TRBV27	TGTGCCAGCAGTCTTTCTACTACAGGGCCCTACGAGCAGTACTTC	CASSLSTTGPYEQYF